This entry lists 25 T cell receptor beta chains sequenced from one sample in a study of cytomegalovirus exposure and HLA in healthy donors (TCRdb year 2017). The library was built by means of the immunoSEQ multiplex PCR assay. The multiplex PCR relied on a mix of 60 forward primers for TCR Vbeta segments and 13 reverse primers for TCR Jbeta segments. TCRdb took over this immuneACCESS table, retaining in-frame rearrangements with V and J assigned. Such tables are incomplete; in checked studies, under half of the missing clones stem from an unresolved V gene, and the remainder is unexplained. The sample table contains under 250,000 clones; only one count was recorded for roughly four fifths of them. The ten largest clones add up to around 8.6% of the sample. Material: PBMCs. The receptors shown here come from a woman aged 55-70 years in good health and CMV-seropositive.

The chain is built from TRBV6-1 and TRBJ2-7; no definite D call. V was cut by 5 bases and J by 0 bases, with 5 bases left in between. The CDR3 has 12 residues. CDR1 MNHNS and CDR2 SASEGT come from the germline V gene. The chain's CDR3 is CASSTSSYEQYF. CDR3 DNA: TGTGCCAGCAGTACCAGCTCCTACGAGCAGTACTTC.

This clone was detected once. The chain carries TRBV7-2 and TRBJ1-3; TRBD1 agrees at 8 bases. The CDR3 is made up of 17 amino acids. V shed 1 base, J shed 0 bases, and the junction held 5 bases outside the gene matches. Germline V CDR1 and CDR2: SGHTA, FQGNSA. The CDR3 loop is CASSLVGTGRSGNTIYF. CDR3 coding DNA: TGTGCCAGCAGCTTAGTAGGGACAGGCCGCTCTGGAAACACCATATATTTT.

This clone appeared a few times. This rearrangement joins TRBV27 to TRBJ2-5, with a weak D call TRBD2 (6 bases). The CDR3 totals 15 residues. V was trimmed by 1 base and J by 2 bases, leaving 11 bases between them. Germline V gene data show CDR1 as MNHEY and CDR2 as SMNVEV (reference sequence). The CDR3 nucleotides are TGTGCCAGCAGTTTATACGGGACTGTTCAAGAGACCCAGTACTTC. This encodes CASSLYGTVQETQYF.

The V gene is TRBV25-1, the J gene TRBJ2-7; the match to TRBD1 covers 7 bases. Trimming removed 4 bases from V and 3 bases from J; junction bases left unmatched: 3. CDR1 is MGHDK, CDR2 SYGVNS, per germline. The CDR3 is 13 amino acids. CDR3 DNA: TGTGCCAGCAGTGGGGCAGGGGGCTACGAGCAGTACTTC. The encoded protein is CASSGAGGYEQYF.

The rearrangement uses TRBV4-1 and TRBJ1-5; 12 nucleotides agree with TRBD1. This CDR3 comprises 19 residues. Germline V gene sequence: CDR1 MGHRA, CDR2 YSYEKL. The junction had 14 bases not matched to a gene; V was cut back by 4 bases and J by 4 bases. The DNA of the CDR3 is TGCGCCAGCAGCCCCGGGACAGGGGGCCCAGTGGGGGGGAATCAGCCCCAGCATTTT. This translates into CASSPGTGGPVGGNQPQHF.

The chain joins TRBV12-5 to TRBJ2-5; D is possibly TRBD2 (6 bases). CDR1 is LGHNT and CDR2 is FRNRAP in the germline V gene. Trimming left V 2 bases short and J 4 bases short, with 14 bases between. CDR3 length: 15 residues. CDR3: CASGLRKGGGETQYF. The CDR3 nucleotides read TGTGCTAGTGGTTTGAGGAAGGGAGGAGGAGAGACCCAGTACTTC.

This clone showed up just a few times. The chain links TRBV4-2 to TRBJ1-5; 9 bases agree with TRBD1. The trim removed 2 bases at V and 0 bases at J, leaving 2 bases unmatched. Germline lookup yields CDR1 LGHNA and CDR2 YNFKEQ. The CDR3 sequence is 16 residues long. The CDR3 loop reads CASSQRTGASNQPQHF. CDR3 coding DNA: TGTGCCAGCAGCCAACGGACAGGGGCTAGCAATCAGCCCCAGCATTTT.

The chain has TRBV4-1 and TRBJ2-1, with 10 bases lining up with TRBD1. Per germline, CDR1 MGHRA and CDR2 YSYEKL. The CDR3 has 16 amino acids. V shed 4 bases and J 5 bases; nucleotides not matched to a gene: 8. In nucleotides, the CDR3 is TGCGCCAGCAGCCTCGGAGGACAGGGGGGGAACAATGAGCAGTTCTTC. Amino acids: CASSLGGQGGNNEQFF.

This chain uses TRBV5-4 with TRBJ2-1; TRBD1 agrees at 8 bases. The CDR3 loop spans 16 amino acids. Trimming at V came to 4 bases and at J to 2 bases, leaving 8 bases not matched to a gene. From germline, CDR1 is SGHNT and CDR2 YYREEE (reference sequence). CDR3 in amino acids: CASSITGTGTYNEQFF. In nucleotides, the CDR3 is TGTGCCAGCAGCATTACCGGGACAGGAACCTACAATGAGCAGTTCTTC.

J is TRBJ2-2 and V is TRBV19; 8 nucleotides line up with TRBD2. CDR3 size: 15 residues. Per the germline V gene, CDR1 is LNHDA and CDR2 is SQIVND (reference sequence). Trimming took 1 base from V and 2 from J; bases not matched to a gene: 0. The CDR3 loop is CASSIVAGNTGELFF. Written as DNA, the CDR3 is TGTGCCAGTAGTATAGTAGCGGGAAACACCGGGGAGCTGTTTTTT.

The CDR3 DNA reads as TGTGCCAGTAGTAATAGCGGGAGCTCCTACGAGCAGTACTTC. Amino acid sequence: CASSNSGSSYEQYF. The chain employs TRBV19 and TRBJ2-7; the match to TRBD2 covers 9 bases. The CDR3 runs 14 residues. J gave up 0 bases and V 4 bases, and 1 base lay outside the gene matches. Germline CDR1 and CDR2: LNHDA and SQIVND (reference sequence).

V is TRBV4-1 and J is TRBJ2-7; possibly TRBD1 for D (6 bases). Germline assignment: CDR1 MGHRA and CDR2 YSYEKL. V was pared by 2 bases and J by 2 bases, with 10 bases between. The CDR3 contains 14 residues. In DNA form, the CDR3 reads TGCGCCAGCAGCCAAAAGGACAGTACCTACGAGCAGTACTTC. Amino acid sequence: CASSQKDSTYEQYF.

As DNA, the CDR3 is TGCGCCAGCAGCGACAGCCCATTAATAGCGGGAGGGGATGAGCAGTTCTTC. This gives the protein CASSDSPLIAGGDEQFF. The chain is built from TRBV5-1 and TRBJ2-1, with TRBD2 matching 11 bases. Germline V gene lookup returns CDR1 SGHRS and CDR2 YFSETQ. CDR3 length: 17 amino acids. Trimming removed 4 bases from V and 8 bases from J; junction bases left unmatched: 14.

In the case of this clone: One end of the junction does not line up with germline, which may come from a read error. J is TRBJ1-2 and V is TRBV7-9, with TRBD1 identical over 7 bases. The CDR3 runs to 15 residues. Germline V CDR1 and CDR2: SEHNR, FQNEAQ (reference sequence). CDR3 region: CASSLVGGQVYGCTF. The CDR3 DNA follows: TGTGCCAGCAGCTTAGTGGGCGGACAGGTATATGGCTGCACCTTC.

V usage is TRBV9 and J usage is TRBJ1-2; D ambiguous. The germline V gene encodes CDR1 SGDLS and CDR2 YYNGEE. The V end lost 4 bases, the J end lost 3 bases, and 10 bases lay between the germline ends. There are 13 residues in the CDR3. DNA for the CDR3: TGTGCCAGCAGCCCCTTCCGGGACTATGGCTACACCTTC. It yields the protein CASSPFRDYGYTF. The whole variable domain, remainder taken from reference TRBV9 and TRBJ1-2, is DSGVTQTPKHLITATGQRVTLRCSPRSGDLSVYWYQQSLDQGLQFLIQYYNGEERAKGNILERFSAQQFPDLHSELNLSSLELGDSALYFCASSPFRDYGYTFGSGTRLTVV.

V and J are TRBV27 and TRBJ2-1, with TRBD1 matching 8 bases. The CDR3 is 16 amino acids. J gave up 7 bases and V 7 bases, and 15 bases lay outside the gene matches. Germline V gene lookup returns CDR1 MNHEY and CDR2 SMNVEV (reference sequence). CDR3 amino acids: CASNGRDRFQLNEQFF. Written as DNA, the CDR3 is TGTGCCAGCAATGGAAGGGACAGGTTTCAATTGAATGAGCAGTTCTTC.

CDR3 nucleotides: TGTGCCAGCAGCTTAGAATCCCCCGCAATCTCATACGAGCAGTACTTC. Protein sequence: CASSLESPAISYEQYF. The rearrangement joins TRBV7-9 to TRBJ2-5; D gene uncertain. The DNA end is more similar to TRBJ2-7, so the J call may be wrong. This CDR3 contains 16 residues. Germline CDR1 and CDR2: SEHNR and FQNEAQ (reference sequence).

The CDR3 DNA follows: TGTGCCAGCAGCCCCGGGACAGGAGGCTATGGCTACACCTTC. This codes for CASSPGTGGYGYTF. The chain employs TRBV5-4 and TRBJ1-2; the match to TRBD1 covers 8 bases. V was pared by 4 bases and J by 4 bases, with 6 bases of the junction left unmatched. The length of the CDR3 is 14 residues. Germline loops: CDR1 SGHNT, CDR2 YYREEE (reference sequence). Together with reference TRBV5-4 and TRBJ1-2, the CDR3 gives the full variable domain: ETGVTQSPTHLIKTRGQQVTLRCSSQSGHNTVSWYQQALGQGPQFIFQYYREEENGRGNFPPRFSGLQFPNYSSELNVNALELDDSALYLCASSPGTGGYGYTFGSGTRLTVV.

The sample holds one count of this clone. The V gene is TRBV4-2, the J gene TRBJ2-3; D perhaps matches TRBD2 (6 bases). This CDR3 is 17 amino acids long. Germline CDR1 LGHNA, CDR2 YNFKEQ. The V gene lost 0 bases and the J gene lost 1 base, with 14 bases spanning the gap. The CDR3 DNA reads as TGTGCCAGCAGCCAAGAATTTTCGGGGGTTGGCACAGATACGCAGTATTTT. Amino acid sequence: CASSQEFSGVGTDTQYF.

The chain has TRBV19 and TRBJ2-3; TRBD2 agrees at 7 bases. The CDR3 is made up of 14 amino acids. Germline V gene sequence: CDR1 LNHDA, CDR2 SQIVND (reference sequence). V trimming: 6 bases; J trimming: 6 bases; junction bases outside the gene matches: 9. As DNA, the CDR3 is TGTGCCAGTAGCAGTAGCGGGTTCCCCGATACGCAGTATTTT. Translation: CASSSSGFPDTQYF.

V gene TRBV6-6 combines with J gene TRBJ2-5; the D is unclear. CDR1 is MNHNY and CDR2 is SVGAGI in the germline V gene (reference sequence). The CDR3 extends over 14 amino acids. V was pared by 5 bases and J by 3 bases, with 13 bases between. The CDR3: CASSLPQAEETQYF. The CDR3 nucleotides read TGTGCCAGCAGTCTACCTCAGGCCGAAGAGACCCAGTACTTC.

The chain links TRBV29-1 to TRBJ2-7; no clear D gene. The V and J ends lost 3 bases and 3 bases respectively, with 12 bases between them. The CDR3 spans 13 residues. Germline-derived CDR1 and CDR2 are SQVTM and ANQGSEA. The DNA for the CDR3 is TGCAGCGTTGAGAGGCTGGTTAGCTACGAGCAGTACTTC. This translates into CSVERLVSYEQYF.

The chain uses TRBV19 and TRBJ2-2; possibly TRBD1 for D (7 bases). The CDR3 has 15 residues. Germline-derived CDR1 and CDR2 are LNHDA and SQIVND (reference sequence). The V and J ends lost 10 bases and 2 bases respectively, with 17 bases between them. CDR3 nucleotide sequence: TGTGCCACCGACCGGGGGACAGATAACACCGGGGAGCTGTTTTTT. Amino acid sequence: CATDRGTDNTGELFF.

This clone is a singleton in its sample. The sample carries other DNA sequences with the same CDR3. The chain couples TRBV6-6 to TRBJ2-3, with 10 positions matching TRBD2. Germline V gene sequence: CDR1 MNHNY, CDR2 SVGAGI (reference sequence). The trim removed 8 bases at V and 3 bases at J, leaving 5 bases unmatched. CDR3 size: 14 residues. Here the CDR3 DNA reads TGTGCCAGCGAGCGGGAGGGCCGAACAGATACGCAGTATTTT. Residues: CASEREGRTDTQYF.

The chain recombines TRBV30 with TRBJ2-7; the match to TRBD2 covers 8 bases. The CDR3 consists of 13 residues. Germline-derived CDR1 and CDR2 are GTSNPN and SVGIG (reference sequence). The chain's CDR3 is CAQSRDPGGGQYF. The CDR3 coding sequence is TGTGCTCAGTCCAGGGACCCCGGGGGGGGGCAGTACTTC.